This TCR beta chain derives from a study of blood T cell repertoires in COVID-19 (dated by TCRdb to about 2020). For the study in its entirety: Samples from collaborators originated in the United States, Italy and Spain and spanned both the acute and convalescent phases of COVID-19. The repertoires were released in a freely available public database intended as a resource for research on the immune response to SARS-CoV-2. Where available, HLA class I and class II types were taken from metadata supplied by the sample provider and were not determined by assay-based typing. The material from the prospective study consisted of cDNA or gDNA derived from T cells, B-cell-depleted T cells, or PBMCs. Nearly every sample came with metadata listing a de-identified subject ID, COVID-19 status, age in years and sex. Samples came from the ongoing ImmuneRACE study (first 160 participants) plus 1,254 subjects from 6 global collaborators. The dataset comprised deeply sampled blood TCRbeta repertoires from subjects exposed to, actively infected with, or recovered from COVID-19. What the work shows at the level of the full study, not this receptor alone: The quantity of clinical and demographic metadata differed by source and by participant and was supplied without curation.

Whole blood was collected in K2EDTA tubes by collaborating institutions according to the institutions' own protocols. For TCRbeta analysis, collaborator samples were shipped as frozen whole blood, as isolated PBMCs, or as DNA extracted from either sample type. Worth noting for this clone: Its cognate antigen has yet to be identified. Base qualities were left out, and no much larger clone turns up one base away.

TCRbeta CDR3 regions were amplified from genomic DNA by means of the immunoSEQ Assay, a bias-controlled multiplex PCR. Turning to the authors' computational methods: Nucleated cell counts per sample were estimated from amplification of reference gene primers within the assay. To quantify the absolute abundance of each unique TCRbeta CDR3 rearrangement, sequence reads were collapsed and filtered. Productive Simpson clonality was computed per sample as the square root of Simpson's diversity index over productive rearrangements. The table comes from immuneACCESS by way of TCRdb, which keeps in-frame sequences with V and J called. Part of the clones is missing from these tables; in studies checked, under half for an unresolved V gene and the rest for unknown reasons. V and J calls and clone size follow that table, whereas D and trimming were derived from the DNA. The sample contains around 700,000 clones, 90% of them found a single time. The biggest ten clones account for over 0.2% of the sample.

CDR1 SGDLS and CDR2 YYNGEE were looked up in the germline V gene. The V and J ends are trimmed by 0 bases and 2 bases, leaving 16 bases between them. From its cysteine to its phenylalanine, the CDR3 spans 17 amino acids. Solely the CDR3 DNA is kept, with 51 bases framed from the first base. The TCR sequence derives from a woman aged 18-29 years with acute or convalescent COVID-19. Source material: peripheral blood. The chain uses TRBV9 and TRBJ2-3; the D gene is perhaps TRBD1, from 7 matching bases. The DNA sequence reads TGTGCCAGCAGCGTAGCCCGCAGGGGGGACACCACAGATACGCAGTATTTT. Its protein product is CASSVARRGDTTDTQYF. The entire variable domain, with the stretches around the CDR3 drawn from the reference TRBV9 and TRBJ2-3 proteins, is DSGVTQTPKHLITATGQRVTLRCSPRSGDLSVYWYQQSLDQGLQFLIQYYNGEERAKGNILERFSAQQFPDLHSELNLSSLELGDSALYFCASSVARRGDTTDTQYFGPGTRLTVL.